This is a list of T cell receptor beta chains from one sample in a study of cytomegalovirus exposure and HLA in healthy donors. Assay: immunoSEQ multiplex PCR; the TCRdb copy retains only in-frame clones and omits some. The sample contains 150,000 to 170,000 clones, around 79% of which appear only once. The sequenced material came from PBMCs. These TCRs come from a young man in good health and CMV-seronegative. The CDR3 runs from the conserved cysteine through the conserved F or W. Fields, in order: J gene, D gene, clone size, V gene, CDR3 DNA, CDR3 protein. A D gene is named only where the DNA matches it firmly. Rows may omit the clone size; those that give it use once, few, many or a size class.

J: TRBJ1-5
D: -
size: -
V: TRBV7-6
DNA: TGTGCCAGCAGTTTTGACAGAAATCAGCCCCAGCATTTT
CDR3: CASSFDRNQPQHF

J: TRBJ1-1
D: -
size: -
V: TRBV15
DNA: TGTGCCACCAGCAGGGCCCGGAGCATGAACACTGAAGCTTTCTTT
CDR3: CATSRARSMNTEAFF

J: TRBJ1-2
D: TRBD1
size: -
V: TRBV27
DNA: TGTGCCAGCAGGACTATCTGGACAGGGTATAACTATGGCTACACCTTC
CDR3: CASRTIWTGYNYGYTF

J: TRBJ2-3
D: TRBD2
size: few
V: TRBV4-2
DNA: TGTGCCAGCAGCCAAGATTACGCGGGGGGCACAGATACGCAGTATTTT
CDR3: CASSQDYAGGTDTQYF

J: TRBJ1-4
D: TRBD1
size: -
V: TRBV27
DNA: TGTGCCAGCAGGCCCACGGGACAGCCTAATGAAAAACTGTTTTTT
CDR3: CASRPTGQPNEKLFF

J: TRBJ1-4
D: -
size: -
V: TRBV2
DNA: TGTGCCAGCAGCGCCCGACAAATAGCTAATGAAAAACTGTTTTTT
CDR3: CASSARQIANEKLFF

J: TRBJ2-2
D: -
size: -
V: TRBV27
DNA: TGTGCCGTGAGGAGCGACACCGGGGAGCTGTTTTTT
CDR3: CAVRSDTGELFF

J: TRBJ2-5
D: -
size: -
V: TRBV11-2
DNA: TGTGCCAGCAGCGGAGAGGAGACCCAGTACTTC
CDR3: CASSGEETQYF

J: TRBJ1-1
D: TRBD1
size: -
V: TRBV7-2
DNA: TGTGCCAGCAGCTGGTCGCGTCAGGGGGCAGCTTTCTTT
CDR3: CASSWSRQGAAFF

J: TRBJ2-1
D: -
size: once
V: TRBV11-2
DNA: TGTGCCAGCATCCTTGCCGGAGGCCGGAGCTCCTACAATGAGCAGTTCTTC
CDR3: CASILAGGRSSYNEQFF

J: TRBJ1-2
D: TRBD1
size: few
V: TRBV15
DNA: TGTGCCACCAGCAGAGCGCGGGGGGGACAGGGGGACTATGGCTACACCTTC
CDR3: CATSRARGGQGDYGYTF

J: TRBJ2-3
D: -
size: -
V: TRBV30
DNA: TGTGCCTGGAGCCCGGGGAGCACAGATACGCAGTATTTT
CDR3: CAWSPGSTDTQYF

J: TRBJ1-4
D: -
size: -
V: TRBV6-1
DNA: TGTGCCAGCAGTGAAAGGGGTCGGGTGCACTATAATGAAAAACTGTTTTTT
CDR3: CASSERGRVHYNEKLFF

J: TRBJ1-1
D: -
size: -
V: TRBV4-2
DNA: TGTGCCAGCAGCCAGCTGACAGGAGGAGTGAACACTGAAGCTTTCTTT
CDR3: CASSQLTGGVNTEAFF

J: TRBJ1-2
D: TRBD1
size: -
V: TRBV6-5
DNA: TGTGCCAGCAGCCGGGACAGGGTTAACTATGGCTACACCTTC
CDR3: CASSRDRVNYGYTF

J: TRBJ1-1
D: -
size: -
V: TRBV5-1
DNA: TGCGCCAGCAGCGCTGGTACTCGATGGAGTGCGCGAGCTTTCTTT
CDR3: CASSAGTRWSARAFF

J: TRBJ2-2
D: TRBD1
size: few
V: TRBV12-5
DNA: TGTGCTAGTGGTTTGATCCAGGGGGCGGGCGGGGAGCTGTTTTTT
CDR3: CASGLIQGAGGELFF

J: TRBJ2-7
D: TRBD1
size: few
V: TRBV30
DNA: TGTGCCTGGAGTCCCCCAGGGACAGGGGTCTACGAGCAGTACTTC
CDR3: CAWSPPGTGVYEQYF

J: TRBJ1-1
D: -
size: -
V: TRBV7-9
DNA: TGTGCCAGCAGCTTCGCGACAGGAAGCACTGAAGCTTTCTTT
CDR3: CASSFATGSTEAFF

J: TRBJ2-3
D: -
size: -
V: TRBV5-1
DNA: TGCGCCAGCAGCTTGGCAGGAGGCGTCCTAACAGATACGCAGTATTTT
CDR3: CASSLAGGVLTDTQYF

J: TRBJ1-4
D: -
size: once
V: TRBV10-1
DNA: TGCGCCAGCAGTGAGTCGCCAGGACTGATTAATGAAAAACTGTTTTTT
CDR3: CASSESPGLINEKLFF

J: TRBJ2-3
D: TRBD2
size: -
V: TRBV13
DNA: TGTGCCAGCAGCCCCGGTGGTAGGACTAGCGGGGGGGGAACAGATACGCAGTATTTT
CDR3: CASSPGGRTSGGGTDTQYF

J: TRBJ2-7
D: -
size: -
V: TRBV2
DNA: TGTGCCAGCAGTGATATAAACGAGCAGTACTTC
CDR3: CASSDINEQYF

J: TRBJ2-7
D: -
size: -
V: TRBV13
DNA: TGTGCCAGCAGCTTAGAGTCTCGCAGCGGTGGGAGGCCCTACGAGCAGTACTTC
CDR3: CASSLESRSGGRPYEQYF

J: TRBJ2-1
D: TRBD1
size: -
V: TRBV11-2
DNA: TGTGCCAGCAGCTCCCGGGACAGGGGAGATGAGCAGTTCTTC
CDR3: CASSSRDRGDEQFF

J: TRBJ1-2
D: -
size: once
V: TRBV5-1
DNA: TGCGCCAGCAGCTTTTCCTTTTCCAACTATGGCTACACCTTC
CDR3: CASSFSFSNYGYTF

J: TRBJ2-2
D: TRBD2
size: -
V: TRBV7-3
DNA: TGTGCCAGCAGCTTAACGGCGGCTAGCGGGGGCACCGGGGAGCTGTTTTTT
CDR3: CASSLTAASGGTGELFF

J: TRBJ1-5
D: -
size: -
V: TRBV19
DNA: TGTGCCAGTAGTGAACAGTCGAATCAGCCCCAGCATTTT
CDR3: CASSEQSNQPQHF